Each of the 26 T cell receptor beta chains below was sequenced from the same sample in a study of blood T cell repertoires in COVID-19. Sequencing was performed with immunoSEQ multiplex PCR; in TCRdb, only in-frame clones are kept and a portion is missing. The table includes some 160,000 clones, around 83% detected once. The sample comprised peripheral blood. Receptors were obtained from a woman aged 70 to 79 who had recovered from COVID-19.

The chain uses TRBV11-1 and TRBJ2-1; D possibly corresponds to TRBD2 (7 bases). Per germline, CDR1 SGHAT and CDR2 FQDESV (reference sequence). The V gene lost 3 bases and the J gene lost 2 bases, with 11 bases spanning the gap. CDR3 length equals 15 residues. This chain's CDR3 is CASSFGGGPYNEQFF. The CDR3 DNA follows: TGTGCCAGCAGCTTTGGGGGGGGCCCCTACAATGAGCAGTTCTTC.

This chain uses TRBV7-7 with TRBJ2-1, with 7 bases aligning to TRBD2. Germline loops: CDR1 SSHAT, CDR2 FNYEAQ (reference sequence). The CDR3 sequence is 15 residues long. The ends lost 5 bases at V and 0 bases at J; junction bases unmatched: 4. The CDR3 DNA reads as TGTGCCAGCAGCCAAAGCGGGAACTCCTACAATGAGCAGTTCTTC. Protein sequence: CASSQSGNSYNEQFF.

The chain links TRBV18 to TRBJ2-5; the D gene is possibly TRBD1 (6 bases). The CDR3 extends over 13 amino acids. The V gene's germline CDR1 is KGHSH and CDR2 LQKENI. The V gene lost 4 bases and the J gene lost 5 bases, with 11 bases spanning the gap. CDR3 amino acids: CASSRGQLETQYF. The CDR3, as DNA: TGTGCCAGCTCACGGGGACAACTCGAGACCCAGTACTTC.

The V call is TRBV15, the J call TRBJ2-5; weak D call: TRBD2 (6 bases). The CDR3 has 17 amino acids. Trimming shortened V by 6 bases and J by 1 base, and 21 bases separated the two germline ends. The germline V gene has CDR1 LNHNV and CDR2 YYDKDF (reference sequence). The CDR3: CATRGSLASDFQETQYF. The CDR3 coding sequence is TGTGCCACCAGGGGCTCCCTAGCGAGCGACTTCCAAGAGACCCAGTACTTC.

The chain combines TRBV30 with TRBJ2-7; 7 positions agree with TRBD1. V was pared by 0 bases and J by 2 bases, with 7 bases of the junction left unmatched. Germline-derived CDR1 and CDR2 are GTSNPN and SVGIG (reference sequence). The CDR3 consists of 15 residues. The DNA of the CDR3 is TGTGCCTGGAGTGTTGGGCCAGGGGGTCCCTACGAGCAGTACTTC. This translates into CAWSVGPGGPYEQYF.

This clone was counted a single time. CDR3 in amino acids: CAWSRSGIYGYTF. DNA of the CDR3: TGTGCCTGGAGTCGAAGCGGTATCTATGGCTACACCTTC. This chain uses TRBV30 with TRBJ1-2, with D uncertain. Germline values: CDR1 GTSNPN, CDR2 SVGIG (reference sequence). This CDR3 region has 13 residues. Trimming left V 2 bases short and J 4 bases short, with 11 bases between.

The chain employs TRBV3-1 (or the pseudogene TRBV3-2) and TRBJ1-2, with no clear D. Germline CDR1 is LGHDT and CDR2 is YNNKEL (reference sequence). V dropped 3 bases and J dropped 8 bases, with 10 bases sitting between them. This CDR3 spans 12 amino acids. The CDR3 protein is CASSHGLLGYTF. In DNA, the CDR3 is TGTGCCAGCAGCCATGGCCTGCTGGGCTACACCTTC.

This chain connects TRBV28 to TRBJ1-5, with TRBD1 matching 7 bases. The CDR3 is 17 residues long. V lost 2 bases and J lost 2; bases outside the gene matches: 9. In germline, CDR1 is MDHEN, CDR2 SYDVKM. CDR3 in amino acids: CASSLGGQSMGNQPQHF. The CDR3 DNA sequence: TGTGCCAGCAGTTTAGGGGGACAGTCTATGGGCAATCAGCCCCAGCATTTT.

The chain has TRBV19 and TRBJ2-7, with D unclear. Trimming left V 6 bases short and J 2 bases short, with 17 bases between. The germline V gene has CDR1 LNHDA and CDR2 SQIVND (reference sequence). The CDR3 totals 15 residues. CDR3 region: CASRPPWAATYEQYF. CDR3 nucleotide sequence: TGTGCCAGTAGGCCTCCCTGGGCAGCAACCTACGAGCAGTACTTC.

The CDR3 sequence: CASSPLSFYEQYF. The DNA for the CDR3 is TGTGCCAGCAGCCCCCTTTCCTTCTACGAGCAGTACTTC. The gene calls are TRBV3-1 (or the pseudogene TRBV3-2) and TRBJ2-7, with D uncertain. The ends were cut back, 4 bases at V and 3 bases at J, with 10 bases in the middle. There are 13 residues in the CDR3. Germline V CDR1 and CDR2: LGHDT, YNNKEL (reference sequence).

The rearrangement links TRBV5-8 to TRBJ1-3; maybe TRBD1 (5 bases). The CDR3 has 13 residues. V dropped 5 bases and J dropped 7 bases, with 13 bases sitting between them. The germline CDR1 and CDR2 sequences are SGHTS and YDEGEE. The CDR3 sequence: CASSRGLGNTIYF. In nucleotides, the CDR3 is TGTGCCAGCAGTAGGGGTCTCGGGAACACCATATATTTT.

The CDR3 DNA is TGTGCCAGCAGCATACCAGGAGAGGGCACCGGGGAGCTGTTTTTT. It encodes CASSIPGEGTGELFF. The chain recombines TRBV6-6 with TRBJ2-2; tentatively, D is TRBD2 (5 bases). The V end lost 6 bases, the J end lost 4 bases, and 15 bases lay between the germline ends. CDR1 is MNHNY, CDR2 SVGAGI, per germline (reference sequence). This CDR3 comprises 15 residues.

The chain carries TRBV19 and TRBJ2-6; TRBD1 matches 7 bases. The CDR3 length is 17 residues. Trimming cost V 4 bases and J 0 bases; bases outside gene matches: 6. Germline loops: CDR1 LNHDA, CDR2 SQIVND (reference sequence). The CDR3 loop reads CASSTGQFNSGANVLTF. The DNA for the CDR3 is TGTGCCAGTAGTACGGGACAGTTTAACTCTGGGGCCAACGTCCTGACTTTC.

This clone was seen a single time. V gene TRBV14 combines with J gene TRBJ1-4; 7 positions match TRBD1. Unmatched junction bases numbered 3, after V lost 1 base and J lost 10 bases. This CDR3 comprises 13 residues. Germline V CDR1 and CDR2: SGHDN, FVKESK. The chain's CDR3 is CASSQVGGGKLFF. DNA of the CDR3: TGTGCCAGCAGCCAAGTAGGGGGCGGAAAACTGTTTTTT. Full variable domain (rest looked up from reference TRBV14 and TRBJ1-4): EAGVTQFPSHSVIEKGQTVTLRCDPISGHDNLYWYRRVMGKEIKFLLHFVKESKQDESGMPNNRFLAERTGGTYSTLKVQPAELEDSGVYFCASSQVGGGKLFFGSGTQLSVL.

The chain employs TRBV5-4 and TRBJ1-1; D is ambiguous. Germline V lookup: CDR1 SGHNT, CDR2 YYREEE (reference sequence). The CDR3 is 13 amino acids. Trimming stripped 4 bases from V and 3 bases from J, with 10 bases between. In DNA, the CDR3 is TGTGCCAGCAGCCTGGATACATACACTGAAGCTTTCTTT. It is translated as CASSLDTYTEAFF.

This chain joins TRBV25-1 and TRBJ2-5; a weak D match, TRBD1 (6 bases). Germline V gene lookup returns CDR1 MGHDK and CDR2 SYGVNS. V lost 3 bases, J lost 0 bases, and 8 bases lay in between. CDR3 length equals 14 residues. The CDR3 loop reads CASSDRGHQETQYF. The CDR3, as DNA: TGTGCCAGCAGTGACAGGGGTCACCAAGAGACCCAGTACTTC.

This chain joins TRBV29-1 and TRBJ2-7; TRBD1 matches 8 bases. Germline V CDR1 and CDR2: SQVTM, ANQGSEA. V lost 4 bases, J lost 9 bases, and 11 bases stayed unmatched. CDR3 length: 13 amino acids. The CDR3 bases are TGCAGCGTTGCCCTGTCCGGACAGGGTGGGCAGTACTTC. It specifies CSVALSGQGGQYF.

As concerns this clone: Other DNA sequences from this sample encode an identical CDR3 as well. This chain uses TRBV19 with TRBJ1-2; tentatively, D is TRBD1 (6 bases). V was shortened by 4 bases and J by 2 bases, with 11 bases between the two germline ends. This CDR3 region has 14 residues. From germline, CDR1 is LNHDA and CDR2 SQIVND (reference sequence). The CDR3 reads CASSTRQANYGYTF. CDR3 DNA sequence: TGTGCCAGTAGTACCCGACAGGCCAACTATGGCTACACCTTC.

The chain uses TRBV30 and TRBJ1-4; D is ambiguous. Germline V CDR1 and CDR2: GTSNPN, SVGIG (reference sequence). The V end lost 3 bases, the J end lost 4 bases, and 12 bases lay between the germline ends. The length of the CDR3 is 14 residues. CDR3 amino acids: CAWSSGNINEKLFF. In DNA, the CDR3 is TGTGCCTGGAGCTCGGGGAATATTAATGAAAAACTGTTTTTT.

The chain uses TRBV6-1 and TRBJ1-1; D may be TRBD1 (5 bases). CDR3 size: 14 residues. Deletions cut 1 base from V and 4 bases from J, with 10 bases between. The germline gives CDR1 MNHNS, CDR2 SASEGT. CDR3: CASSEGGGSTEAFF. CDR3 nucleotides: TGTGCCAGCAGTGAAGGTGGGGGGAGCACTGAAGCTTTCTTT.

The chain is built from TRBV5-1 and TRBJ2-5; 9 positions agree with TRBD2. The germline V gene encodes CDR1 SGHRS and CDR2 YFSETQ. The CDR3 contains 15 residues. V shed 0 bases, J shed 5 bases, and the junction held 5 bases outside the gene matches. The CDR3 sequence: CASSLGLAVLETQYF. The CDR3 region has the DNA TGCGCCAGCAGCTTGGGACTAGCGGTCCTTGAGACCCAGTACTTC.

This clone was recorded a few times. The V gene is TRBV30, the J gene TRBJ1-2, with D perhaps matching TRBD1 (5 bases). The CDR3 extends over 12 amino acids. Germline loops: CDR1 GTSNPN, CDR2 SVGIG (reference sequence). With 5 bases removed from V and 5 bases from J, the gap between germline ends came to 12 bases. CDR3 nucleotides: TGTGCCTGGTCGGCGGGGGGGTATGGCTACACCTTC. It translates to CAWSAGGYGYTF.

The chain links TRBV9 to TRBJ1-2; 10 nucleotides line up with TRBD1. CDR1 is SGDLS, CDR2 YYNGEE, per germline. This CDR3 is 18 amino acids long. The V and J ends lost 0 bases and 2 bases, in that order; junction bases with no gene match: 10. Here the CDR3 DNA reads TGTGCCAGCAGCGTAGGGAGGGGACAGGGGATCAGGAACTATGGCTACACCTTC. Protein product: CASSVGRGQGIRNYGYTF.

Worth noting for this clone: This may arise from a read error, as a much more abundant clone is one base away. The rearrangement joins TRBV6-5 to TRBJ1-6; the D gene is possibly TRBD1 (5 bases). Germline values: CDR1 MNHEY, CDR2 SVGAGI. Trimming pared 5 bases from V and 6 bases from J, leaving 8 bases between. The CDR3 spans 13 residues. The CDR3 DNA follows: TGTGCCAGCAGTCGGGGGGGTAATTCACCCCTCCACTTT. Encoded protein: CASSRGGNSPLHF.

V gene TRBV5-4 combines with J gene TRBJ1-2, with 8 bases lining up with TRBD1. The CDR3 is 13 amino acids. Per germline, CDR1 SGHNT and CDR2 YYREEE (reference sequence). J gave up 7 bases and V 2 bases, and 4 bases lay outside the gene matches. Here the CDR3 DNA reads TGTGCCAGCAGCTTCCAGGGGGCGGGTGGCTACACCTTC. This encodes CASSFQGAGGYTF.

This chain uses TRBV4-1 with TRBJ2-6; D might be TRBD1 (6 bases). In germline, CDR1 is MGHRA, CDR2 YSYEKL. V dropped 1 base and J dropped 0 bases, with 10 bases sitting between them. CDR3 length: 17 amino acids. Here the CDR3 DNA reads TGCGCCAGCAGCCAAGGGGACACGAGCTCTGGGGCCAACGTCCTGACTTTC. Translated, it gives CASSQGDTSSGANVLTF.